The source of this TCR beta chain is a study of blood T cells in healthy people across ages. Study conclusions and caveats: Observed TCR beta diversity showed a strong correlation with the percentage of naive T cells as measured by flow cytometry. Observed TCR beta diversity per million T cells went down as age went up. This fall followed a roughly linear course with age.

The V end lost 1 base, the J end lost 1 base, and 14 bases lay between the germline ends. The germline gives CDR1 SGHRS, CDR2 YFSETQ. There are 16 residues in the CDR3. Comments on this clonotype: Its antigen is not known.

Sample-barcoded 5' priming and a J-beta primer mix drove a second PCR of about 6 to 12 cycles. A single record per CDR3 protein comes from TCRdb applying MiXCR to the 5' RACE reads. The sample has about 1.4 million distinct CDR3 sequences, 59% seen once. The chain recombines TRBV5-1 with TRBJ1-1, with D maybe TRBD1 (5 bases). Sequenced input: blood. This sequence was found in a man aged 18 to 29 in good health. The CDR3 reads CASSLRQNFGNTEAFF. The CDR3 DNA is TGCGCCAGCAGCTTGCGACAGAACTTTGGGAACACTGAAGCTTTCTTT.